A selection of T cell receptor beta chains follows, all from one sample in a study of T-cell reconstitution after alpha-beta-depleted transplantation in children. TCRdb re-analysed the PCR reads in MiXCR, keeping a single row per CDR3 protein. Among hundreds of thousands of distinct CDR3 sequences listed, around 15% were seen once. The sequencing used PBMCs, mostly from graft donor cells, collected 360 days after TCRalphabeta/CD19-depleted stem cell transplant. All receptors come from a male patient between 2 and 10 years old who had a stem cell transplant for acute lymphoblastic leukemia, so the T cells may come from the graft donor. Each CDR3 is given with its conserved first and last residue. A D gene is named only where the DNA matches it firmly. Some rows mark clone size as missing; the rest say once, few, many or name a class of expanded clone.

V,size,J,D,CDR3,DNA
TRBV12-3/TRBV12-4,NA,TRBJ1-1,NA,CASSYLQGLNTEAFF,TGTGCCAGCAGTTACCTTCAGGGGCTGAACACTGAAGCTTTCTTT
TRBV12-3/TRBV12-4,NA,TRBJ2-7,NA,CASSLQGVREQYF,TGTGCCAGCAGTCTACAGGGTGTACGCGAGCAGTACTTC
TRBV6-1,NA,TRBJ1-1,NA,CASRVKGGTEAFF,TGTGCCAGCAGGGTGAAGGGGGGCACTGAAGCTTTCTTT
TRBV7-6,many,TRBJ2-3,TRBD2,CASSLFPVAGGRDTQYF,TGTGCCAGCAGCTTATTTCCCGTCGCGGGGGGGAGAGATACGCAGTATTTT
TRBV7-9,NA,TRBJ2-7,TRBD2,CALGASGHEQYF,TGTGCCCTCGGGGCTAGCGGCCACGAGCAGTACTTC
TRBV7-2,once,TRBJ2-7,TRBD1,CASSGRDSQYYEQYF,TGTGCCAGCAGCGGCCGGGACAGCCAGTACTACGAGCAGTACTTC
TRBV28,once,TRBJ2-5,NA,CASSSRQARGETQYF,TGTGCCAGCAGTTCCCGACAGGCCAGGGGAGAGACCCAGTACTTC
TRBV28,few,TRBJ2-3,TRBD1,CASRPLGTGVSDTQYF,TGTGCCAGCAGACCATTAGGCACAGGGGTTTCAGATACGCAGTATTTT
TRBV11-1,many,TRBJ2-7,NA,CASSLVRPWPTREYTSYEQYF,TGTGCCAGCAGCTTAGTCCGCCCTTGGCCAACCAGGGAGTATACATCCTACGAGCAGTACTTC
TRBV28,many,TRBJ2-3,TRBD2,CASSLFDPGLARGGTTDTQYF,TGTGCCAGCAGTTTATTCGATCCGGGACTAGCCCGGGGTGGCACCACAGATACGCAGTATTTT
TRBV18,NA,TRBJ2-3,TRBD2,CASSPSGRYTDTQYF,TGTGCCAGCTCACCAAGCGGGAGATACACAGATACGCAGTATTTT
TRBV3-1,NA,TRBJ2-5,TRBD2,CASSQGLAEYF,TGTGCCAGCAGCCAGGGACTAGCCGAATACTTC
TRBV4-3,NA,TRBJ2-7,NA,CASSQDNGLAYEQYF,TGCGCCAGCAGCCAAGATAACGGGTTAGCGTACGAGCAGTACTTC
TRBV7-3,NA,TRBJ2-1,TRBD1,CASSFDRGAAYEQFF,TGTGCCAGCAGCTTTGACAGGGGAGCGGCCTATGAGCAGTTCTTC
TRBV27,NA,TRBJ2-3,TRBD1,CASSTKRQGPSTDTQYF,TGTGCCAGCAGTACGAAAAGACAGGGCCCTAGCACAGATACGCAGTATTTT
TRBV28,few,TRBJ2-1,TRBD1,CASSLGDRGYNEQFF,TGTGCCAGCAGTTTGGGGGACAGAGGCTACAATGAGCAGTTCTTC
TRBV3-1,NA,TRBJ2-1,NA,CASSQDTDNEQFF,TGTGCCAGCAGCCAAGATACGGACAATGAGCAGTTCTTC
TRBV7-7,many,TRBJ2-1,TRBD1,CASSPARGTNNEQFF,TGTGCTAGCAGCCCGGCCAGGGGGACGAACAATGAGCAGTTCTTC
TRBV7-9,NA,TRBJ2-1,NA,CASSPSVPSEQDDEQFF,TGTGCCAGCAGCCCGTCGGTTCCCAGCGAACAAGACGATGAGCAGTTCTTC
TRBV6-5,few,TRBJ2-1,NA,CASSYSSASGPSYNEQFF,TGTGCCAGCAGTTACTCGAGCGCCTCGGGTCCTTCCTACAATGAGCAGTTCTTC
TRBV4-3,few,TRBJ2-7,TRBD2,CASSPETSGSLSSYEQYF,TGCGCCAGCAGCCCCGAGACTAGCGGGAGTCTATCCTCCTACGAGCAGTACTTC
TRBV4-2,few,TRBJ1-2,TRBD1,CASSQPGQRNYGYTF,TGTGCCAGCAGCCAACCGGGACAGCGGAACTATGGCTACACCTTC
TRBV5-1,few,TRBJ2-7,NA,CASSLEGDSYEQYF,TGTGCCAGCAGCTTAGAAGGGGACTCCTACGAGCAGTACTTC
TRBV7-9,NA,TRBJ2-7,TRBD2,CASSSSGSIPNF,TGTGCCAGCAGCTCTAGCGGGAGTATCCCTAACTTC
TRBV7-2,few,TRBJ2-7,TRBD2,CASSLVLAVYEQYF,TGTGCCAGCAGCTTAGTACTAGCGGTCTACGAGCAGTACTTC
TRBV29-1,NA,TRBJ1-5,TRBD1,CSVAAGTGHQPQHF,TGCAGCGTGGCGGCCGGGACAGGGCATCAGCCCCAGCATTTT
TRBV3-1,NA,TRBJ2-1,TRBD1,CASSRDRGIYNEQFF,TGTGCCAGCAGCCGCGACAGGGGTATATACAATGAGCAGTTCTTC
TRBV29-1,NA,TRBJ2-1,NA,CSVGGVRLTSSYNEQFF,TGCAGCGTTGGGGGGGTGCGACTAACTAGCTCCTACAATGAGCAGTTCTTC
TRBV4-1,few,TRBJ2-7,TRBD2,CASSHLTSGGLGSLYEQYF,TGCGCCAGCAGCCATCTTACTAGCGGGGGCCTTGGGTCCCTATACGAGCAGTACTTC
TRBV5-1,few,TRBJ2-1,TRBD2,CASSPGTSGSWSYNEQFF,TGCGCCAGCAGCCCGGGGACTAGCGGGAGTTGGTCCTACAATGAGCAGTTCTTC
TRBV6-2/TRBV6-3,once,TRBJ2-7,TRBD2,CASSPGLRAYEQYF,TGTGCCAGCAGTCCGGGACTAAGAGCATACGAGCAGTACTTC
TRBV10-3,NA,TRBJ2-5,NA,CAISDKETQYF,TGTGCCATCAGTGATAAGGAGACCCAGTACTTC
TRBV4-2,few,TRBJ2-3,NA,CASSQELSGYTDTQYF,TGTGCCAGCAGCCAAGAATTAAGCGGCTACACAGATACGCAGTATTTT
TRBV4-1,NA,TRBJ2-5,TRBD2,CASSHGLAGPGETQYF,TGCGCCAGCAGCCACGGACTAGCGGGGCCGGGGGAGACCCAGTACTTC
TRBV3-1,NA,TRBJ2-7,TRBD2,CASSQAGVYEQYF,TGTGCCAGCAGCCAGGCGGGAGTTTACGAGCAGTACTTC
TRBV7-9,NA,TRBJ2-5,NA,CASSLGWPSQETQYF,TGTGCCAGCAGCTTAGGGTGGCCTTCTCAAGAGACCCAGTACTTC
TRBV3-1,many,TRBJ2-3,TRBD1,CASSQEGQEAPGSTDTQYF,TGTGCCAGCAGCCAAGAGGGACAGGAAGCCCCAGGTAGCACAGATACGCAGTATTTT
TRBV7-6,NA,TRBJ2-3,NA,CASSLDLGIANTQYF,TGTGCCAGCAGCTTAGATTTGGGGATAGCTAATACGCAGTATTTT
TRBV10-3,few,TRBJ1-1,NA,CAISDRSNRSGSEAFF,TGTGCCATCAGTGATAGATCTAACAGGTCAGGGTCTGAAGCTTTCTTT
TRBV4-3,NA,TRBJ1-1,NA,CASSHGEIAFF,TGCGCCAGCAGCCACGGTGAAATAGCTTTCTTT
TRBV7-6,few,TRBJ2-1,NA,CASSLSSGFYNEQFF,TGTGCCAGCAGCTTAAGTAGTGGGTTCTACAATGAGCAGTTCTTC
TRBV7-8,NA,TRBJ2-1,TRBD2,CASSRIGTSGRGSYNEQFF,TGTGCCAGCAGTAGAATCGGGACTAGCGGGAGGGGGTCCTACAATGAGCAGTTCTTC
TRBV4-2,few,TRBJ2-3,TRBD2,CASSQDTSGRRDTQYF,TGTGCCAGCAGCCAAGATACTAGCGGGAGGAGGGATACGCAGTATTTT
TRBV9,few,TRBJ2-3,NA,CASSVGHHRDTQYF,TGTGCCAGCAGCGTAGGTCACCACCGGGATACGCAGTATTTT
TRBV10-3,few,TRBJ2-1,NA,CAISESLGPLESYNEQFF,TGTGCCATCAGTGAGTCGTTGGGGCCCCTTGAAAGCTACAATGAGCAGTTCTTC